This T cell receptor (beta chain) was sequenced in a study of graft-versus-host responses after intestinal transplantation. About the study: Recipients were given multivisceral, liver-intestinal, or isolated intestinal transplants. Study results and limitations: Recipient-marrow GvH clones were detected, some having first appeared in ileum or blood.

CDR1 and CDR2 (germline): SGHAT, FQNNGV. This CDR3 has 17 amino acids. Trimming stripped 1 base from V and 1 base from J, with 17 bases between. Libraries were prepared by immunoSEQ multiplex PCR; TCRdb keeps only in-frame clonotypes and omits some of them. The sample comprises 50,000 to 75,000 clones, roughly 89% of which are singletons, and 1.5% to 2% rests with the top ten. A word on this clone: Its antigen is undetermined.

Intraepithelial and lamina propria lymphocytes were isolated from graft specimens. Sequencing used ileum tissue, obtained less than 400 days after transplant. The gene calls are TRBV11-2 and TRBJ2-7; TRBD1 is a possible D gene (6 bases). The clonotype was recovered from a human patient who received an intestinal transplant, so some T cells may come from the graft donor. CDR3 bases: TGTGCCAGCAGCTTAGTTTTTGCCACAGGGTATTCCTACGAGCAGTACTTC. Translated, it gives CASSLVFATGYSYEQYF.